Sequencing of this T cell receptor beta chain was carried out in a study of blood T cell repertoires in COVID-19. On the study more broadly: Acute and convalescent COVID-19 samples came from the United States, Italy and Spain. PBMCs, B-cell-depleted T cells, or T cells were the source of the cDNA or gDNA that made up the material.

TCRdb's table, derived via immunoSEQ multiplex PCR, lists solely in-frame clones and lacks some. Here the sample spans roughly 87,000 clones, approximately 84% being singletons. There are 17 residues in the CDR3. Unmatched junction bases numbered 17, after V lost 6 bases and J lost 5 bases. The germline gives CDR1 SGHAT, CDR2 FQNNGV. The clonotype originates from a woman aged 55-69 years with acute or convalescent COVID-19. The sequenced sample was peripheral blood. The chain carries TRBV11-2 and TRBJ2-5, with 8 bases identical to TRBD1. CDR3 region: CASSFSAGGGNVETQYF. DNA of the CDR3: TGTGCCAGCAGTTTCTCGGCAGGGGGCGGGAATGTTGAGACCCAGTACTTC.